A single sample is the source of the 19 T cell receptor beta chains below, sequenced in a study of early T cells in non-severe SARS-CoV-2 infection. TCRdb reprocessed the 5' RACE reads with MiXCR, giving one entry per CDR3 protein. This table holds more than 45,000 distinct CDR3 sequences, 5.6% found once. The sample comprised whole blood. These TCRs come from an adult who was a healthcare worker with PCR-confirmed SARS-CoV-2 infection or an uninfected control (not recorded which).

There are many counts of this clonotype. The gene calls are TRBV11-2 and TRBJ2-1; no firm D call. This CDR3 spans 13 amino acids. The germline V and J ends were trimmed by 6 bases and 7 bases, with 13 bases remaining between them. CDR1 is SGHAT, CDR2 FQNNGV, per germline. The CDR3 coding sequence is TGTGCCAGCAGGGCTTGGCAGGAAAATGAGCAGTTCTTC. Encoded protein: CASRAWQENEQFF.

Regarding this clonotype: One end of the junction varies from germline; a read error may be responsible. The chain recombines TRBV7-7 with TRBJ2-5, with 8 bases identical to TRBD2. The V gene's germline CDR1 is SSHAT and CDR2 FNYEAQ (reference sequence). The CDR3 spans 16 residues. Here the CDR3 reads CASSLAAGGPQETQYF. DNA for the CDR3: TGTGCTAGCAGCTTAGCGGCGGGGGGCCCGCAAGAGACCCAGTACTTC.

This clonotype was counted at least ten times. The rearrangement links TRBV9 to TRBJ2-7, with 7 bases identical to TRBD1. The length of the CDR3 is 14 residues. Per germline, CDR1 SGDLS and CDR2 YYNGEE. Trimming at V came to 0 bases and at J to 6 bases, leaving 6 bases not matched to a gene. The CDR3 DNA reads as TGTGCCAGCAGCGTAGAGGGGGCGCCAGGCGAGCAGTACTTC. The encoded protein is CASSVEGAPGEQYF.

Many counts were recorded for this clonotype. The V and J genes are TRBV2 and TRBJ2-5; a possible D gene is TRBD2 (5 bases). This CDR3 comprises 12 residues. V gave up 8 bases and J gave up 7 bases, with 14 bases separating them. Germline V gene lookup returns CDR1 SNHLY and CDR2 FYNNEI. The CDR3 spells CASLEDPWTQYF. The CDR3, as DNA: TGTGCCAGCTTGGAGGACCCATGGACCCAGTACTTC.

This clonotype appeared many times. J is TRBJ2-7 and V is TRBV20-1; 11 nucleotides agree with TRBD2. Germline loops: CDR1 DFQATT, CDR2 SNEGSKA (reference sequence). The CDR3 is 15 amino acids. V lost 0 bases, J lost 4 bases, and 5 bases stayed unmatched. The CDR3 region is CSARDSGGGVYEQYF. CDR3 bases: TGCAGTGCTAGAGATAGCGGGGGGGGCGTGTACGAGCAGTACTTC.

The table lists this clonotype with many counts. V usage is TRBV6-1 and J usage is TRBJ1-5; perhaps TRBD1 as D (6 bases). The CDR3 extends over 16 amino acids. The V gene's germline CDR1 is MNHNS and CDR2 SASEGT. V was pared by 6 bases and J by 4 bases, with 19 bases between. CDR3 amino acids: CASSGDDRQWNQPQHF. The CDR3 DNA follows: TGTGCCAGCAGCGGAGATGACAGGCAATGGAATCAGCCCCAGCATTTT.

This clonotype has at least ten counts. The chain has TRBV7-6 and TRBJ1-1, with a weak D call TRBD1 (5 bases). V gave up 4 bases and J gave up 0 bases, with 15 bases separating them. The CDR3 is 16 residues long. Per germline, CDR1 SGHVS and CDR2 FNYEAQ. CDR3 nucleotides: TGTGCCAGCAGCTCGGCGACGGGACTGATGAACACTGAAGCTTTCTTT. As protein: CASSSATGLMNTEAFF.

This clonotype was seen ten or more times. The chain is built from TRBV5-4 and TRBJ2-3; D is unclear. The CDR3 spans 14 residues. V was trimmed by 0 bases and J by 5 bases, leaving 10 bases between them. CDR1 SGHNT and CDR2 YYREEE come from the germline V gene (reference sequence). The DNA of the CDR3 is TGTGCCAGCAGCTTGGGGTGGTCCGGAGATACGCAGTATTTT. It is translated as CASSLGWSGDTQYF.

V gene TRBV5-1 combines with J gene TRBJ2-1; possibly TRBD1 for D (7 bases). Germline lookup yields CDR1 SGHRS and CDR2 YFSETQ. The germline V and J ends were trimmed by 2 bases and 6 bases, with 15 bases remaining between them. The CDR3 contains 15 residues. DNA for the CDR3: TGCGCCAGCAGCTTTCACAGGGGAGGAGGCAATGAGCAGTTCTTC. Amino acids: CASSFHRGGGNEQFF.

The sample holds many counts of this clonotype. The chain recombines TRBV19 with TRBJ2-5; 7 nucleotides line up with TRBD1. The CDR3 is made up of 16 amino acids. Germline V gives CDR1 LNHDA, CDR2 SQIVND (reference sequence). Trimming took 5 bases from V and 5 from J; bases not matched to a gene: 14. The CDR3 DNA reads as TGTGCCAGTAGTCCACAGGGGAATGGGTTGGTTGAGACCCAGTACTTC. It specifies CASSPQGNGLVETQYF.

This clonotype was detected many times. The rearrangement joins TRBV10-2 to TRBJ2-3, with D perhaps assigned TRBD1 or TRBD2 (7 bases each). From germline, CDR1 is WSHSY and CDR2 SAAADI. The ends were cut back, 6 bases at V and 8 bases at J, with 18 bases in the middle. CDR3 length equals 14 residues. Here the CDR3 reads CASSRQGGSGTQYF. CDR3 DNA sequence: TGCGCCAGCAGCAGACAGGGAGGGAGTGGTACGCAGTATTTT.

This clonotype was counted at least ten times. The chain links TRBV5-1 to TRBJ2-2; 7 nucleotides agree with TRBD2. This CDR3 spans 13 amino acids. V was clipped by 9 bases and J by 5 bases; unmatched bases: 7. Germline V CDR1 and CDR2: SGHRS, YFSETQ. Here the CDR3 DNA reads TGCGCCACCGGGGGAGCGGGAACCGGGGAGCTGTTTTTT. Protein sequence: CATGGAGTGELFF.

This clonotype was seen at least ten times. CDR3 bases: TGTGCCTGGAGCGTGCGGGGGACAGGGAACACTGAAGCTTTCTTT. It encodes CAWSVRGTGNTEAFF. The genes are TRBV30 and TRBJ1-1, with 8 nucleotides matching TRBD1. Germline CDR1 GTSNPN, CDR2 SVGIG (reference sequence). With 3 bases clipped from V and 1 base from J, the junction kept 7 bases outside the gene matches. This CDR3 comprises 15 residues.

This clonotype was seen many times. J is TRBJ2-5 and V is TRBV6-1, with 12 bases that match TRBD2. The CDR3 has 15 amino acids. Germline V CDR1 and CDR2: MNHNS, SASEGT. V shed 5 bases and J 3 bases; nucleotides not matched to a gene: 4. The CDR3 spells CASSRRLAGEETQYF. CDR3 DNA: TGTGCCAGCAGTCGGAGACTAGCGGGAGAAGAGACCCAGTACTTC.

This clonotype was seen ten or more times. V usage is TRBV7-2 and J usage is TRBJ1-1; D is unclear. Germline V gene lookup returns CDR1 SGHTA and CDR2 FQGNSA. The CDR3 sequence is 13 residues long. V lost 1 base to trimming and J lost 2 bases, with 5 bases between them. As DNA, the CDR3 is TGTGCCAGCAGCTTAGACTATAACACTGAAGCTTTCTTT. This gives the protein CASSLDYNTEAFF.

With respect to this clonotype: It may be a read error: a sequence one base away is much more abundant. This chain joins TRBV14 and TRBJ2-5, with D possibly TRBD2 on 5 matching bases. This CDR3 has 14 residues. V lost 3 bases to trimming and J lost 9 bases, with 17 bases between them. The V gene's germline CDR1 is SGHDN and CDR2 FVKESK. CDR3 protein: CASSQQLAREAQYF. DNA of the CDR3: TGTGCCAGCAGCCAGCAGCTAGCTCGCGAGGCCCAGTACTTC.

This clonotype was seen only a few times. This chain links TRBV2 with TRBJ1-2; D remains ambiguous. Between the trimmed V and J ends, which lost 7 bases and 4 bases, there was a span of 16 bases. CDR3 length: 14 amino acids. In germline, CDR1 is SNHLY, CDR2 FYNNEI. Here the CDR3 reads CASTSDRVSYGYTF. The CDR3 bases are TGTGCCAGCACCTCGGACCGGGTTTCCTATGGCTACACCTTC.

This clonotype has ten or more counts. The chain carries TRBV7-6 and TRBJ2-7; 10 bases are a match to TRBD2. In germline, CDR1 is SGHVS, CDR2 FNYEAQ. CDR3 size: 15 residues. J lost 9 bases, V lost 5 bases, and 13 bases had no gene match. CDR3 DNA sequence: TGTGCCAGCAGCGGGGCGGGGACTTCTAGCGGGAGGCAGTACTTC. It codes for CASSGAGTSSGRQYF.

This chain links TRBV12-3 or TRBV12-4 with TRBJ2-3; 11 bases fit TRBD2. This CDR3 comprises 15 residues. Trimming cost V 5 bases and J 6 bases; bases outside gene matches: 7. CDR3 bases: TGTGCCAGCAGTCCCCTCGTAGCGGGGGGGGATACGCAGTATTTT. Its protein product is CASSPLVAGGDTQYF.